The entry below describes one T cell receptor (beta chain). These data originate in a study of glioma-infiltrating T cells after dendritic cell vaccination. Study-wide context: Patients received autologous tumor lysate-pulsed dendritic cell vaccination between about 2002 and 2013.

TCRdb keeps only in-frame clones here, not all; method: immunoSEQ multiplex PCR. Among tens of thousands of clones, 85% were seen once, and the ten largest hold over 6.5%. Time point defined: after dendritic cell vaccination, including at tumor progression/relapse. Blood PBMC samples: pre-vaccination, two weeks post third vaccination, and at tumor progression. This receptor was taken from a human donor with glioblastoma. Sequences were derived from blood, sampled after dendritic cell vaccination.

CDR3 sequence: CASSLDGGRGQPQHF. CDR3 coding DNA: TGTGCCAGCAGCTTGGATGGCGGGAGAGGGCAGCCCCAGCATTTT. The rearrangement joins TRBV5-4 to TRBJ1-5; D gene uncertain. Germline V gene data show CDR1 as SGHNT and CDR2 as YYREEE (reference sequence). CDR3 length: 15 residues. V lost 0 bases, J lost 7 bases, and 14 bases lay in between.